One and the same sample provided the 9 T cell receptor beta chains below, sequenced in a study of blood T cell repertoires in COVID-19. The data were produced by immunoSEQ multiplex PCR, yet TCRdb's version contains in-frame clones alone and is incomplete. The table has 220,000 or so clones, 80% to 90% seen once; the top ten hold around 0.8%. Source material: PBMCs or T cells enriched from blood (not recorded which). Source of these receptors: a man aged 50-59 years who had been exposed to COVID-19.

This clone was seen a single time. This rearrangement joins TRBV5-1 to TRBJ2-7; 14 nucleotides match TRBD2. CDR3 length: 14 residues. Germline CDR1 SGHRS, CDR2 YFSETQ. V trimming: 4 bases; J trimming: 7 bases; junction bases outside the gene matches: 4. The DNA for the CDR3 is TGCGCCAGCAGCCCGGGACTAGCGGGAGAAGAGCAGTACGTC. It yields the protein CASSPGLAGEEQYV.

The chain combines TRBV4-2 with TRBJ2-5, with 8 bases lining up with TRBD2. Germline CDR1 LGHNA, CDR2 YNFKEQ. The CDR3 has 14 amino acids. Trimming cost V 8 bases and J 1 base; bases outside gene matches: 6. The CDR3 bases are TGTGCCAGCGCTTATCGGGGGGGCCAAGAGACCCAGTACTTC. Its translation is CASAYRGGQETQYF.

This clone showed up just a few times. V and J are TRBV2 and TRBJ1-1; D is ambiguous. Germline V gene sequence: CDR1 SNHLY, CDR2 FYNNEI. V dropped 3 bases and J dropped 1 base, with 6 bases sitting between them. The CDR3 totals 13 residues. The CDR3 nucleotides are TGTGCCAGCAGTGACCAGAAGAACACTGAAGCTTTCTTT. Translated, it gives CASSDQKNTEAFF.

The V and J genes are TRBV7-9 and TRBJ2-7; D is uncertain. Germline V gene lookup returns CDR1 SEHNR and CDR2 FQNEAQ (reference sequence). The CDR3 runs to 13 residues. The V gene lost 4 bases and the J gene lost 0 bases, with 7 bases spanning the gap. The DNA of the CDR3 is TGTGCCAGCAGCTACGCTAGCTCCTACGAGCAGTACGTC. Translating it yields CASSYASSYEQYV.

V is TRBV4-1 and J is TRBJ2-1, with TRBD2 identical over 11 bases. Germline CDR1 is MGHRA and CDR2 is YSYEKL. This CDR3 comprises 15 residues. V shed 1 base and J 4 bases; nucleotides not matched to a gene: 0. The CDR3 region is CASSQGTSGYNEQFF. DNA of the CDR3: TGCGCCAGCAGCCAAGGGACTAGCGGGTACAATGAGCAGTTCTTC.

As DNA, the CDR3 is TGCGCCAGCAGCGTTACAGGTTCAACTAATGAAAAACTGTTTTTT. It is translated as CASSVTGSTNEKLFF. V usage is TRBV5-1 and J usage is TRBJ1-4, with D possibly being TRBD1 (5 bases). The V end was cut by 4 bases, the J end by 0 bases, with 10 bases between. The length of the CDR3 is 15 residues. The V gene's germline CDR1 is SGHRS and CDR2 YFSETQ.

This chain uses TRBV2 with TRBJ2-5; D unresolved. Per germline, CDR1 SNHLY and CDR2 FYNNEI. The CDR3 runs to 12 residues. Trimming pared 3 bases from V and 1 base from J, leaving 3 bases between. The CDR3 protein is CASSDFQETQYF. DNA for the CDR3: TGTGCCAGCAGTGACTTCCAAGAGACCCAGTACTTC.

The sample holds one count of this clone. The chain couples TRBV7-8 to TRBJ1-2, with no clear D. V was cut by 3 bases and J by 4 bases, with 9 bases left in between. Germline V lookup: CDR1 SGHVS, CDR2 FQNEAQ. The CDR3 consists of 13 residues. The CDR3 spells CASSLENSYGYTF. The CDR3 region has the DNA TGTGCCAGCAGCTTGGAAAACAGCTATGGCTACACCTTC.

CDR3 amino acids: CASRAGGLGDTQYF. The DNA for the CDR3 is TGTGCCAGTAGGGCAGGGGGCCTAGGGGATACGCAGTATTTT. V usage is TRBV19 and J usage is TRBJ2-3; TRBD1 matches at 8 bases. CDR1 and CDR2 (germline): LNHDA, SQIVND (reference sequence). The CDR3 extends over 14 amino acids. V dropped 6 bases and J dropped 6; count of bases not matched to a gene: 8.